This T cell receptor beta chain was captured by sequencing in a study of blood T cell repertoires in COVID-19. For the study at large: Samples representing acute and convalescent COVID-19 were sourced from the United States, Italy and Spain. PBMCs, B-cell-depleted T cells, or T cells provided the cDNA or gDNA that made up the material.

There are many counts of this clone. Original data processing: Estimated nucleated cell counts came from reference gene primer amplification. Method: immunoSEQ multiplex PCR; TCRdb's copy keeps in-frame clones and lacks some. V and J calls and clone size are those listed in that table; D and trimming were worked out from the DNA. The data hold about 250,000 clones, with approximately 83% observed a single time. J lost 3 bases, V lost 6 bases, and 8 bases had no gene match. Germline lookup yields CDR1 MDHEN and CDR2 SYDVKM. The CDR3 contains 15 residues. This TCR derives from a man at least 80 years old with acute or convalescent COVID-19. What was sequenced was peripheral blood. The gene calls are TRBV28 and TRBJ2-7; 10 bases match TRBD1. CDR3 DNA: TGTGCCAGCAGAAGGGACAGGGGCCTTTTCTACGAGCAGTACTTC. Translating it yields CASRRDRGLFYEQYF.